This T cell receptor (beta chain) was observed in a study of blood T cell repertoires in COVID-19. Study-level background: Acute and convalescent COVID-19 specimens originated in the United States, Italy and Spain. The cDNA or gDNA used as material had been derived from T cells, B-cell-depleted T cells, or PBMCs.

Participant-reported clinical history was the basis for cohort assignment. Germline CDR1 reads SGHVS; CDR2 reads FQNEAQ. The CDR3 runs to 15 residues. V lost 5 bases to trimming and J lost 6 bases; unmatched junction nucleotides: 6. In the original workflow: Using reference gene primer amplification, nucleated cell counts were estimated. Profiling relied on immunoSEQ multiplex PCR, and the TCRdb table lists in-frame clones only, not all of them. D and trimming were read from the DNA, whereas the V and J calls and clone size are those reported in that table. The sample has roughly 200,000 clones, roughly 89% seen once.

The origin of this receptor is a middle-aged woman with acute COVID-19. The sample taken for sequencing was PBMCs or T cells enriched from blood (not recorded which). V usage is TRBV7-8 and J usage is TRBJ2-7; 14 bases are shared with TRBD2. The CDR3 is CASSLTGTSGSEQYF. CDR3 bases: TGTGCCAGCAGCCTAACCGGGACTAGCGGGAGCGAGCAGTACTTC. Combining the CDR3 with reference TRBV7-8 and TRBJ2-7 gives the whole variable domain GAGVSQSPRYKVAKRGQDVALRCDPISGHVSLFWYQQALGQGPEFLTYFQNEAQLDKSGLPSDRFFAERPEGSVSTLKIQRTQQEDSAVYLCASSLTGTSGSEQYFGPGTRLTVT.